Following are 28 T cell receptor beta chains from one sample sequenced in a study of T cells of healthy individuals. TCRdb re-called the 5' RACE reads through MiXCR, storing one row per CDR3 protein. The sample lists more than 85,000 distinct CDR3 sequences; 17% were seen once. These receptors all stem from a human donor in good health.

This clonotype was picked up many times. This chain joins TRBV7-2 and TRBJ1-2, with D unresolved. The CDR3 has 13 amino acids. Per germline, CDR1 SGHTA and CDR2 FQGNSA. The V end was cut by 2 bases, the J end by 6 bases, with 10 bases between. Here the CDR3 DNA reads TGTGCCAGCAGCTTACTGAAACGAGATGGCTACACCTTC. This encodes CASSLLKRDGYTF.

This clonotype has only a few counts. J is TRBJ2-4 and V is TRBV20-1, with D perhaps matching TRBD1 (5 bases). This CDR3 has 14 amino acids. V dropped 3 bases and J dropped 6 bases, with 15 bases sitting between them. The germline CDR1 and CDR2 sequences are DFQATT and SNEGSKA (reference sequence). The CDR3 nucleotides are TGCAGTGCTAGGCCGACAGCCGAACTAAACATTCAGTACTTC. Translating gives CSARPTAELNIQYF.

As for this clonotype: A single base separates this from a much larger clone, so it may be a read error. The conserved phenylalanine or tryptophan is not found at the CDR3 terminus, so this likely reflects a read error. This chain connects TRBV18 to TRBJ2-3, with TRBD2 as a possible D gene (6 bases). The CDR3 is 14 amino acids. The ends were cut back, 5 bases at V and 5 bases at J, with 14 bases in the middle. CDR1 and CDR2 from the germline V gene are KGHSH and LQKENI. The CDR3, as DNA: TGTGCCAGCTCATCTCGCTGGGGGGAAGATACGCAGTATATT. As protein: CASSSRWGEDTQYI.

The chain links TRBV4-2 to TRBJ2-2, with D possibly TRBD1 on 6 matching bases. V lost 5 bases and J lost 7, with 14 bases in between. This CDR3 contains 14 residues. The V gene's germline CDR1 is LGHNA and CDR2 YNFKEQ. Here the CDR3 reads CASSGHREVGELFF. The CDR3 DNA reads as TGTGCCAGCAGCGGCCACAGGGAAGTCGGGGAGCTGTTTTTT.

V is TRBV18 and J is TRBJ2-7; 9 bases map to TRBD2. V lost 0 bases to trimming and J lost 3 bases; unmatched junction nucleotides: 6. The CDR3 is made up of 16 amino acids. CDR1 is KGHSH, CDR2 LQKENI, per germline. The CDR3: CASSPPGLAGNYEQYF. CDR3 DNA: TGTGCCAGCTCACCACCGGGGCTAGCGGGGAACTACGAGCAGTACTTC.

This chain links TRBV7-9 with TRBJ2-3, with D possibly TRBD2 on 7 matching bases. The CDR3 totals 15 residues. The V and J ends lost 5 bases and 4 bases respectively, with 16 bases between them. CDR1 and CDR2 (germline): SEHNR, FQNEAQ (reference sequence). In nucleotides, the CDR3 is TGTGCCAGCAGCCCGTGGGGGGGCCCATCAGATACGCAGTATTTT. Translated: CASSPWGGPSDTQYF.

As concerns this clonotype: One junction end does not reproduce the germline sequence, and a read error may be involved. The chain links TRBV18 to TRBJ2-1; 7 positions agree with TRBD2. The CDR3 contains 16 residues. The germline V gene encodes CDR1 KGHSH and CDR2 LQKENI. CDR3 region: CASSPPRETSYNEQFF. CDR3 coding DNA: TGTGCCAGCTCCCCACCGCGGGAGACCTCCTACAATGAGCAGTTCTTC.

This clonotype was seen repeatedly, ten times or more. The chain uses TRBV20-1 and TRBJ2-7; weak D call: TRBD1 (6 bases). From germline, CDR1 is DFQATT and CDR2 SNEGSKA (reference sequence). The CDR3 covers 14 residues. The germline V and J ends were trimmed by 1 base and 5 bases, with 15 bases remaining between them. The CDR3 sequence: CSARGLPQGHEQYF. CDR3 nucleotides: TGCAGTGCTAGAGGACTCCCACAGGGCCACGAGCAGTACTTC.

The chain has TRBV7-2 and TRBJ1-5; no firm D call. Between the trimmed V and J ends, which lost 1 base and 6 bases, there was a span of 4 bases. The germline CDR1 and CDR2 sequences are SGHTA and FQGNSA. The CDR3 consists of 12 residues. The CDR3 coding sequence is TGTGCCAGCAGCTTAGAATTTCAGCCCCAGCATTTT. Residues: CASSLEFQPQHF.

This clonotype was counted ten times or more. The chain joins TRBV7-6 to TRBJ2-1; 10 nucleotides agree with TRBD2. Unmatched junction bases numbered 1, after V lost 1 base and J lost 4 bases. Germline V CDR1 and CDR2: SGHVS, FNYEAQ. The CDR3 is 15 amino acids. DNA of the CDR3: TGTGCCAGCAGCTTAGAAGCGGGGGGGTACAATGAGCAGTTCTTC. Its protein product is CASSLEAGGYNEQFF.

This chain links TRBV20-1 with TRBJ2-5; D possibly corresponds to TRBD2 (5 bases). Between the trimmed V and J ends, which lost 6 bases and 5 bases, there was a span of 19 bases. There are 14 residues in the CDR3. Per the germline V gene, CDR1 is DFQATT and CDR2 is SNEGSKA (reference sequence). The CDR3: CSALKAGGAETQYF. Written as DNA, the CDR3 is TGCAGTGCGCTAAAGGCGGGTGGAGCGGAGACCCAGTACTTC.

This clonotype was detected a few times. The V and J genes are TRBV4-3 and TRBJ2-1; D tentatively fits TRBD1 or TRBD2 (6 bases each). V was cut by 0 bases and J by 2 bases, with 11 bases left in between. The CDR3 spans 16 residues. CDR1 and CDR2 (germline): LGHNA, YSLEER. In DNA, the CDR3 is TGCGCCAGCAGCCAAGACTCCGGGGGCGCCTACAATGAGCAGTTCTTC. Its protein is CASSQDSGGAYNEQFF.

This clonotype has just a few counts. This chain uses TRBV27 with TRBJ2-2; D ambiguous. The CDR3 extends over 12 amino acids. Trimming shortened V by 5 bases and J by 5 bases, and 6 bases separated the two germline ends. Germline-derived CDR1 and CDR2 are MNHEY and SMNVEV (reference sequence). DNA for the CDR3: TGTGCCAGCAGTCCGCAGACCGGGGAGCTGTTTTTT. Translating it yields CASSPQTGELFF.

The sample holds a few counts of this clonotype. In DNA form, the CDR3 reads TGTGCCAGCAGCTTGTCTACAGGGGTCTCCTACAATGAGCAGTTCTTC. It encodes CASSLSTGVSYNEQFF. The rearrangement joins TRBV5-6 to TRBJ2-1; TRBD1 aligns across 7 bases. This CDR3 is built from 16 residues. Germline CDR1 and CDR2: SGHDT and YYEEEE. V shed 1 base and J 0 bases; nucleotides not matched to a gene: 4.

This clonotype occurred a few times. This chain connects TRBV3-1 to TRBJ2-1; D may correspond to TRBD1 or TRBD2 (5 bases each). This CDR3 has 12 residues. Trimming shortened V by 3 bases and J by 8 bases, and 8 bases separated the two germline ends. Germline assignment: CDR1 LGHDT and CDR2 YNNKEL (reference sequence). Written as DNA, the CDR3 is TGTGCCAGCAGCCAGCTGGGGGATGAGCAGTTCTTC. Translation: CASSQLGDEQFF.

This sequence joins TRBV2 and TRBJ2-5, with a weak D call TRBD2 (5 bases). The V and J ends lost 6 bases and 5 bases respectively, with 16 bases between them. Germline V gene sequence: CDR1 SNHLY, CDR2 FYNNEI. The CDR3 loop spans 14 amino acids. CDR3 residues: CASSLRLAFETQYF. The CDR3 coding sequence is TGTGCCAGCAGCCTCCGATTAGCGTTCGAGACCCAGTACTTC.

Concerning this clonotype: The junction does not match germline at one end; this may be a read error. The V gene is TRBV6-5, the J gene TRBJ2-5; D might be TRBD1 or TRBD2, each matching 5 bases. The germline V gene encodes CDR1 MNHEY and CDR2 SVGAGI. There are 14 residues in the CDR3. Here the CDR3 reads CASTTPDLVGTQHF. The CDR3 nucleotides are TGTGCCAGCACTACCCCGGACCTTGTGGGGACCCAGCACTTC.

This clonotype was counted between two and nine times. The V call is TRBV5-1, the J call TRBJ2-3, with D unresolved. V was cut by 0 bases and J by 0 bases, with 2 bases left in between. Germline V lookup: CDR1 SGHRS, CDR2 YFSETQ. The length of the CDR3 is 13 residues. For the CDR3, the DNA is TGCGCCAGCAGCTTGGCAAGCACAGATACGCAGTATTTT. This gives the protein CASSLASTDTQYF.

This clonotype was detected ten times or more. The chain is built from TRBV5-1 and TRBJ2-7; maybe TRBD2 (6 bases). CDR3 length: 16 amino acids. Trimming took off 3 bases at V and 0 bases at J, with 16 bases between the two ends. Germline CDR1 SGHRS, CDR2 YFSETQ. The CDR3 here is CASSSGWYGSSYEQYF. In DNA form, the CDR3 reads TGCGCCAGCAGCTCGGGATGGTACGGGAGCTCCTACGAGCAGTACTTC.

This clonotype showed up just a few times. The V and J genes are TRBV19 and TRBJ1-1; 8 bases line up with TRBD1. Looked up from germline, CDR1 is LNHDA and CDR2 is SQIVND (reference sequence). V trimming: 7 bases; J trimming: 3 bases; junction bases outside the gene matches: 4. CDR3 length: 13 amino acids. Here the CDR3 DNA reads TGTGCCAGTAACGGACAGGGCCACACTGAAGCTTTCTTT. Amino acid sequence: CASNGQGHTEAFF.

The DNA of the CDR3 is TGCGCCAGCAGCCGTGGATTTAGGGGCAATGAGCAGTTCTTC. It encodes CASSRGFRGNEQFF. This chain links TRBV4-1 with TRBJ2-1, with a possible D match to TRBD1 (5 bases). V gave up 4 bases and J gave up 6 bases, with 13 bases separating them. The germline gives CDR1 MGHRA, CDR2 YSYEKL. This CDR3 has 14 residues.

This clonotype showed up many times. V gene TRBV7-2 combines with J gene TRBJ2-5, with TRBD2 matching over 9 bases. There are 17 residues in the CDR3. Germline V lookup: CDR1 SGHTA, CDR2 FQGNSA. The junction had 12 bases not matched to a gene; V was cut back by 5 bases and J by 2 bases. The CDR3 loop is CASSLGRGGRNQETQYF. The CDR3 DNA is TGTGCCAGCAGCCTAGGGCGGGGGGGTCGAAATCAAGAGACCCAGTACTTC.

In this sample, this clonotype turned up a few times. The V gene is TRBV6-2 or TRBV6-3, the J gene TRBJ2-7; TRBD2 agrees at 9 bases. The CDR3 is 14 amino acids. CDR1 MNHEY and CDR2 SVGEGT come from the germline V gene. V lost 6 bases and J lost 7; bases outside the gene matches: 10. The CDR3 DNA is TGTGCCAGCAGAAGTAGCGGGAGTCTGAGGGAGCAGTACTTC. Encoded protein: CASRSSGSLREQYF.

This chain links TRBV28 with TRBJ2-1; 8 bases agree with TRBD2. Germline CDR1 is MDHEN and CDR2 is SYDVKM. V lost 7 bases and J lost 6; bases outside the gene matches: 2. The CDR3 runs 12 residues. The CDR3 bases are TGTGCCAGCACTAGCGGGCCCAATGAGCAGTTCTTC. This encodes CASTSGPNEQFF.

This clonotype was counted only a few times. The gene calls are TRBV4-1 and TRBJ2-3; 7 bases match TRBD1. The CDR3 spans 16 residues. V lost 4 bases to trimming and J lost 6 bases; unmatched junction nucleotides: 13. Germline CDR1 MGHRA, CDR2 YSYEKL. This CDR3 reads CASSPGTAEGVDTQYF. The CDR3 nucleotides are TGCGCCAGCAGCCCCGGGACAGCGGAAGGGGTTGATACGCAGTATTTT.

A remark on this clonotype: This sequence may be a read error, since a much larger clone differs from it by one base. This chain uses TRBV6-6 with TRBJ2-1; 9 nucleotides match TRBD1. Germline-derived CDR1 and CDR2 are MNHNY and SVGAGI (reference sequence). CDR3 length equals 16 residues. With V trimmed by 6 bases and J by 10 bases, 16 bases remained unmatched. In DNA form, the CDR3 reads TGTGCCAGCAGCCCCTTCCCGGGACAGGGTACCTACGAGCAGTTCTTC. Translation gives CASSPFPGQGTYEQFF.

The CDR3, as DNA: TGCAGTGCTAGATCGGCGGGGACAGGGGAATCACCCCTCCACTTT. Its translation is CSARSAGTGESPLHF. V is TRBV20-1 and J is TRBJ1-6; TRBD1 matches at 10 bases. This CDR3 spans 15 amino acids. Germline lookup yields CDR1 DFQATT and CDR2 SNEGSKA (reference sequence). Trimming removed 2 bases from V and 10 bases from J; junction bases left unmatched: 8.

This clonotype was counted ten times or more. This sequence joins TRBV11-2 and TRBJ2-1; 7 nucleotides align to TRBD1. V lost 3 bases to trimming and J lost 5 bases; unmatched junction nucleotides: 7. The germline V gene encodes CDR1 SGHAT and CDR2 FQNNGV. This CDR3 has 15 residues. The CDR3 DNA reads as TGTGCCAGCAGCTTTTCAGGGGGTAGGGACAATGAGCAGTTCTTC. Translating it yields CASSFSGGRDNEQFF.